Following are 28 T cell receptor beta chains from one sample sequenced in a study of blood T cell repertoires in COVID-19. Produced via immunoSEQ multiplex PCR; TCRdb's table is partial and in-frame only. This table has 250,000 to 350,000 clones, more than 80% appearing once. The sequenced sample was peripheral blood. These receptors all come from a young man who had recovered from COVID-19.

The table lists this clone with a few counts. The genes are TRBV28 and TRBJ2-2, with 11 bases identical to TRBD2. Germline V gives CDR1 MDHEN, CDR2 SYDVKM. After removal of 5 bases from V and 5 bases from J, the junction contained 13 bases not matched to a gene. The CDR3 length is 18 residues. CDR3 nucleotide sequence: TGTGCCAGCAGTCTGGGACTAGCGGATGCACCGTGGACCGGGGAGCTGTTTTTT. It encodes CASSLGLADAPWTGELFF.

This chain links TRBV11-2 with TRBJ2-7, with 11 bases fitting TRBD2. Germline lookup yields CDR1 SGHAT and CDR2 FQNNGV. With 4 bases clipped from V and 3 bases from J, the junction kept 8 bases outside the gene matches. There are 16 residues in the CDR3. CDR3 nucleotides: TGTGCCAGCAGCTCGATTAGCGGGAGGGCCTTCTACGAGCAGTACTTC. Its translation is CASSSISGRAFYEQYF.

This chain links TRBV4-2 with TRBJ1-4; 9 bases agree with TRBD1. The CDR3 totals 14 residues. The germline CDR1 and CDR2 sequences are LGHNA and YNFKEQ. V shed 4 bases and J 7 bases; nucleotides not matched to a gene: 4. CDR3 sequence: CASSRDRESEKLFF. The CDR3 DNA is TGTGCCAGCAGCCGGGACAGGGAAAGTGAAAAACTGTTTTTT.

CDR3 residues: CASSYGQENIQYF. As DNA, the CDR3 is TGTGCCAGCAGTTACGGGCAGGAAAACATTCAGTACTTC. V and J are TRBV6-5 and TRBJ2-4; no firm D call. The CDR3 loop spans 13 amino acids. Trimming left V 2 bases short and J 5 bases short, with 7 bases between. Germline V gives CDR1 MNHEY, CDR2 SVGAGI.

As DNA, the CDR3 is TGTGCCAGCAGTTACATAGCGGGGGATCAGCCCCAGCATTTT. It specifies CASSYIAGDQPQHF. The chain couples TRBV6-5 to TRBJ1-5; tentative D call: TRBD1 (5 bases). The germline gives CDR1 MNHEY, CDR2 SVGAGI. With 2 bases removed from V and 5 bases from J, the gap between germline ends came to 10 bases. There are 14 residues in the CDR3.

This clone was found once. The chain couples TRBV5-6 to TRBJ1-2; maybe TRBD1 (5 bases). The V gene lost 0 bases and the J gene lost 8 bases, with 11 bases spanning the gap. The germline V gene encodes CDR1 SGHDT and CDR2 YYEEEE. This CDR3 has 13 residues. Here the CDR3 reads CASSLGGLDGYTF. For the CDR3, the DNA is TGTGCCAGCAGCTTGGGGGGCCTGGACGGCTACACCTTC.

The chain uses TRBV4-1 and TRBJ2-2, with D maybe TRBD2 (7 bases). Germline values: CDR1 MGHRA, CDR2 YSYEKL. V dropped 4 bases and J dropped 4 bases, with 19 bases sitting between them. The CDR3 is 17 amino acids. CDR3 in amino acids: CASSPGGGGGGTGELFF. CDR3 coding DNA: TGCGCCAGCAGCCCCGGGGGCGGGGGTGGTGGCACCGGGGAGCTGTTTTTT.

The gene calls are TRBV7-9 and TRBJ1-2, with TRBD1 as a possible D gene (6 bases). The CDR3 runs 14 residues. Germline assignment: CDR1 SEHNR and CDR2 FQNEAQ (reference sequence). Deletions cut 5 bases from V and 6 bases from J, with 16 bases between. The CDR3 DNA sequence: TGTGCCAGCAGCCCCTACAGGGTGGAAGATGGCTACACCTTC. Protein sequence: CASSPYRVEDGYTF. The variable domain in full, with the rest retrieved from reference TRBV7-9 and TRBJ1-2, is DTGVSQNPRHKITKRGQNVTFRCDPISEHNRLYWYRQTLGQGPEFLTYFQNEAQLEKSRLLSDRFSAERPKGSFSTLEIQRTEQGDSAMYLCASSPYRVEDGYTFGSGTRLTVV.

The chain recombines TRBV7-2 with TRBJ1-1; 8 bases agree with TRBD1. The CDR3 runs 17 residues. V lost 6 bases, J lost 1 base, and 13 bases stayed unmatched. CDR1 and CDR2 (germline): SGHTA, FQGNSA. CDR3 in DNA: TGTGCCAGCAGACCAACCGGGACAGGAAAAACGAACACTGAAGCTTTCTTT. It is translated as CASRPTGTGKTNTEAFF. Drawing the rest from reference TRBV7-2 and TRBJ1-1, the complete variable domain is GAGVSQSPSNKVTEKGKDVELRCDPISGHTALYWYRQSLGQGLEFLIYFQGNSAPDKSGLPSDRFSAERTGGSVSTLTIQRTQQEDSAVYLCASRPTGTGKTNTEAFFGQGTRLTVV.

This chain links TRBV7-2 with TRBJ1-1, with 7 bases aligning to TRBD1. V was clipped by 5 bases and J by 5 bases; unmatched bases: 11. Germline values: CDR1 SGHTA, CDR2 FQGNSA. CDR3 size: 15 residues. The chain's CDR3 is CASSPRPGGWTEAFF. For the CDR3, the DNA is TGTGCCAGCAGCCCGAGACCAGGGGGATGGACTGAAGCTTTCTTT. Together with reference TRBV7-2 and TRBJ1-1, the CDR3 gives the full variable domain: GAGVSQSPSNKVTEKGKDVELRCDPISGHTALYWYRQSLGQGLEFLIYFQGNSAPDKSGLPSDRFSAERTGGSVSTLTIQRTQQEDSAVYLCASSPRPGGWTEAFFGQGTRLTVV.

The chain couples TRBV9 to TRBJ1-1, with D possibly being TRBD1 (5 bases). Germline CDR1 and CDR2: SGDLS and YYNGEE. CDR3 size: 14 residues. Trimming took off 0 bases at V and 3 bases at J, with 9 bases between the two ends. The CDR3 loop is CASSVALRDTEAFF. CDR3 DNA sequence: TGTGCCAGCAGCGTAGCTCTCAGGGACACTGAAGCTTTCTTT.

The chain combines TRBV29-1 with TRBJ2-1, with a tentative D call TRBD2 (5 bases). The V and J ends lost 3 bases and 3 bases respectively, with 12 bases between them. The CDR3 spans 14 residues. Looked up from germline, CDR1 is SQVTM and CDR2 is ANQGSEA. The CDR3 protein is CSVDNSGRYNEQFF. CDR3 sequence (DNA): TGCAGCGTTGACAACAGCGGACGCTACAATGAGCAGTTCTTC.

The chain uses TRBV27 and TRBJ2-2, with 9 bases matching TRBD1. The germline gives CDR1 MNHEY, CDR2 SMNVEV (reference sequence). Trimming cost V 5 bases and J 7 bases; bases outside gene matches: 5. The CDR3 length is 14 residues. The CDR3 DNA reads as TGTGCCAGCAGTCCAACAGGGGGCGGCGGGGAGCTGTTTTTT. Residues: CASSPTGGGGELFF.

The chain links TRBV27 to TRBJ1-6; D is perhaps TRBD1 (5 bases). This CDR3 contains 15 residues. Between the trimmed V and J ends, which lost 0 bases and 12 bases, there was a span of 15 bases. Germline loops: CDR1 MNHEY, CDR2 SMNVEV (reference sequence). The CDR3 DNA follows: TGTGCCAGCAGTTTATCGGCAGGGAGGGGCCGACCCCTCCACTTT. Translated: CASSLSAGRGRPLHF.

The J gene is TRBJ2-3, the V gene TRBV13; 10 bases match TRBD2. Germline V gene lookup returns CDR1 PRHDT and CDR2 FYEKMQ (reference sequence). The CDR3 consists of 15 residues. Losses at the gene ends were 11 bases for V and 4 bases for J; bases not matched to a gene: 12. The CDR3 nucleotides are TGTGCCGCTAGCGGGGGCGACTTTGGGTCAGATACGCAGTATTTT. Residues: CAASGGDFGSDTQYF.

This chain connects TRBV7-9 to TRBJ1-2, with D tentatively TRBD1 (5 bases). The V end lost 5 bases, the J end lost 4 bases, and 11 bases lay between the germline ends. CDR1 is SEHNR and CDR2 is FQNEAQ in the germline V gene (reference sequence). The length of the CDR3 is 13 residues. CDR3 sequence: CASSTRQIYGYTF. DNA for the CDR3: TGTGCCAGCAGCACGAGACAGATCTATGGCTACACCTTC.

The chain joins TRBV6-5 to TRBJ2-7; 8 nucleotides match TRBD2. This CDR3 contains 16 residues. Unmatched junction bases numbered 6, after V lost 0 bases and J lost 2 bases. Germline-derived CDR1 and CDR2 are MNHEY and SVGAGI. The CDR3 coding sequence is TGTGCCAGCAGTTACTCAAGCGGGGGAAAAACCTACGAGCAGTACTTC. Its protein is CASSYSSGGKTYEQYF.

The chain is built from TRBV5-1 and TRBJ2-3; TRBD2 agrees at 9 bases. The CDR3 runs 16 residues. With V trimmed by 3 bases and J by 3 bases, 8 bases remained unmatched. Germline V gene sequence: CDR1 SGHRS, CDR2 YFSETQ. In nucleotides, the CDR3 is TGCGCCAGCAGCTATACTAGCGGGTCAGAGACAGATACGCAGTATTTT. This gives the protein CASSYTSGSETDTQYF.

The V call is TRBV10-3, the J call TRBJ1-1; perhaps TRBD1 as D (5 bases). The V end lost 3 bases, the J end lost 1 base, and 15 bases lay between the germline ends. CDR1 is ENHRY, CDR2 SYGVKD, per germline. The CDR3 consists of 16 residues. Here the CDR3 DNA reads TGTGCCATCAGTGAATATCGGGGGGAGGGGAACACTGAAGCTTTCTTT. It translates to CAISEYRGEGNTEAFF.

The chain recombines TRBV19 with TRBJ2-5, with D possibly being TRBD2 (7 bases). The germline gives CDR1 LNHDA, CDR2 SQIVND (reference sequence). This CDR3 is 14 amino acids long. Trimming shortened V by 3 bases and J by 5 bases, and 13 bases separated the two germline ends. Written as DNA, the CDR3 is TGTGCCAGTAGTATTGGGGGGGCGGGCGAGACCCAGTACTTC. Amino acid sequence: CASSIGGAGETQYF.

The chain joins TRBV19 to TRBJ2-3; tentatively, D is TRBD1 (6 bases). V was pared by 4 bases and J by 6 bases, with 14 bases between. There are 14 residues in the CDR3. Looked up from germline, CDR1 is LNHDA and CDR2 is SQIVND (reference sequence). The CDR3 here is CASSRGPQGDTQYF. CDR3 DNA sequence: TGTGCCAGTAGTAGGGGACCCCAGGGGGATACGCAGTATTTT. Drawing the rest from reference TRBV19 and TRBJ2-3, the complete variable domain is DGGITQSPKYLFRKEGQNVTLSCEQNLNHDAMYWYRQDPGQGLRLIYYSQIVNDFQKGDIAEGYSVSREKKESFPLTVTSAQKNPTAFYLCASSRGPQGDTQYFGPGTRLTVL.

The chain carries TRBV5-6 and TRBJ1-5, with a tentative D call TRBD1 (5 bases). Trimming left V 5 bases short and J 6 bases short, with 21 bases between. Germline lookup yields CDR1 SGHDT and CDR2 YYEEEE. CDR3 length: 16 amino acids. CDR3 sequence (DNA): TGTGCCAGCAGTATTGGGGGACTGCAGATTGGTCAGCCCCAGCATTTT. Its protein is CASSIGGLQIGQPQHF.

The V gene is TRBV5-4, the J gene TRBJ1-1; D gene uncertain. The V end lost 0 bases, the J end lost 4 bases, and 7 bases lay between the germline ends. CDR1 is SGHNT, CDR2 YYREEE, per germline (reference sequence). The CDR3 is made up of 13 amino acids. This chain's CDR3 is CASSLDSITEAFF. In DNA, the CDR3 is TGTGCCAGCAGCTTGGACAGCATCACTGAAGCTTTCTTT.

V usage is TRBV27 and J usage is TRBJ1-2; TRBD1 matches at 9 bases. The junction had 11 bases not matched to a gene; V was cut back by 7 bases and J by 8 bases. CDR1 is MNHEY, CDR2 SMNVEV, per germline (reference sequence). The CDR3 runs to 14 residues. CDR3 DNA sequence: TGTGCCAGCAACTCCAGGACAGGGGACGGGGGCTACACCTTC. It codes for CASNSRTGDGGYTF.

The chain combines TRBV3-1 (or the pseudogene TRBV3-2) with TRBJ1-1; the D is unclear. This CDR3 comprises 15 residues. Germline V gene sequence: CDR1 LGHDT, CDR2 YNNKEL (reference sequence). V lost 1 base and J 9 bases, leaving 18 bases between the germline ends. The CDR3 loop reads CASSQASDRVVQAFF. In DNA form, the CDR3 reads TGTGCCAGCAGCCAAGCGTCGGATCGGGTGGTGCAAGCTTTCTTT.

The gene calls are TRBV3-1 (or the pseudogene TRBV3-2) and TRBJ1-6, with D possibly TRBD1 on 6 matching bases. The CDR3 length is 13 residues. The germline gives CDR1 LGHDT, CDR2 YNNKEL (reference sequence). V was pared by 10 bases and J by 9 bases, with 16 bases between. CDR3 in amino acids: CATRSNRVSPLHF. The CDR3 nucleotides are TGTGCCACCCGGTCGAACAGGGTTTCACCCCTCCACTTT.

As concerns this clone: Other nucleotide sequences in the sample specify the same CDR3. V usage is TRBV2 and J usage is TRBJ1-1; tentative D call: TRBD1 (5 bases). This CDR3 is 13 amino acids long. CDR1 SNHLY and CDR2 FYNNEI come from the germline V gene. V was trimmed by 4 bases and J by 0 bases, leaving 6 bases between them. CDR3 in amino acids: CASSGQMNTEAFF. The CDR3 nucleotides read TGTGCCAGCAGTGGACAGATGAACACTGAAGCTTTCTTT.

V is TRBV7-9 and J is TRBJ1-2; maybe TRBD1 (5 bases). The CDR3 contains 17 residues. Germline V lookup: CDR1 SEHNR, CDR2 FQNEAQ (reference sequence). Trimming removed 3 bases at V and 4 bases at J, with 21 bases between. The CDR3 nucleotides read TGTGCCAGCAGCTTCGTACAGGACCAGAGGGGAGGCTATGGCTACACCTTC. Its protein product is CASSFVQDQRGGYGYTF.